Listed here are 27 T cell receptor beta chains from one sample, sequenced in a study of blood T cell repertoires in COVID-19. This table comes from immunoSEQ multiplex PCR, and its TCRdb copy is limited to in-frame clones, with some not included. The repertoire has tens of thousands of clones, 70% to 80% of them found once; the top ten carry more than 20%. Sequencing used peripheral blood. The origin of the receptors is a human donor in a cohort sampled during active COVID-19.

The chain carries TRBV5-1 and TRBJ1-6; maybe TRBD1 (5 bases). The CDR3 sequence is 14 residues long. Germline V gene sequence: CDR1 SGHRS, CDR2 YFSETQ. With 2 bases removed from V and 10 bases from J, the gap between germline ends came to 13 bases. DNA of the CDR3: TGCGCCAGCAGCTTAGGCAGGGTTGGATCACCCCTCCACTTT. Amino acid sequence: CASSLGRVGSPLHF.

This chain links TRBV6-2 or TRBV6-3 with TRBJ2-7; maybe TRBD1 (6 bases). This CDR3 has 16 residues. Per the germline V gene, CDR1 is MNHEY and CDR2 is SVGEGT. Trimming shortened V by 6 bases and J by 4 bases, and 22 bases separated the two germline ends. The CDR3 protein is CASSSDRRRGGYEQYF. For the CDR3, the DNA is TGTGCCAGCAGCTCCGACCGTCGCCGAGGGGGTTACGAGCAGTACTTC.

CDR3 residues: CASSVGSHGGNEQFF. CDR3 nucleotide sequence: TGTGCCAGCAGCGTAGGGTCGCACGGAGGCAATGAGCAGTTCTTC. The V gene is TRBV9, the J gene TRBJ2-1, with D possibly matching TRBD2 (5 bases). In germline, CDR1 is SGDLS, CDR2 YYNGEE. The CDR3 has 15 amino acids. V lost 0 bases and J 6 bases, leaving 13 bases between the germline ends.

The chain links TRBV6-5 to TRBJ2-7; D is perhaps TRBD1 (6 bases). The CDR3 consists of 13 residues. V was clipped by 6 bases and J by 5 bases, with 14 bases between them. Germline CDR1 MNHEY, CDR2 SVGAGI. CDR3 nucleotide sequence: TGTGCCAGCAGGGACGAACAGGGCCACGAGCAGTACTTC. It specifies CASRDEQGHEQYF.

This rearrangement joins TRBV11-2 to TRBJ2-2; unclear D gene. Trimming removed 7 bases from V and 4 bases from J, with 22 bases in between. The germline V gene encodes CDR1 SGHAT and CDR2 FQNNGV. The CDR3 extends over 17 amino acids. The CDR3 spells CASTPTAPQASTGELFF. CDR3 DNA sequence: TGTGCCAGCACCCCCACGGCACCCCAGGCCTCCACCGGGGAGCTGTTTTTT.

This chain links TRBV5-4 with TRBJ2-7; 12 nucleotides line up with TRBD2. The V and J ends lost 3 bases and 6 bases, in that order; junction bases with no gene match: 10. CDR1 SGHNT and CDR2 YYREEE come from the germline V gene (reference sequence). This CDR3 comprises 16 residues. The CDR3 protein is CASSSLGLAGGREQYF. The CDR3 DNA follows: TGTGCCAGCAGCTCCTTGGGCCTAGCGGGAGGGCGCGAGCAGTACTTC. Combining the CDR3 with reference TRBV5-4 and TRBJ2-7 gives the whole variable domain ETGVTQSPTHLIKTRGQQVTLRCSSQSGHNTVSWYQQALGQGPQFIFQYYREEENGRGNFPPRFSGLQFPNYSSELNVNALELDDSALYLCASSSLGLAGGREQYFGPGTRLTVT.

CDR3 sequence: CASENRASNQPQHF. In nucleotides, the CDR3 is TGCGCCAGCGAGAACAGGGCGAGCAATCAGCCCCAGCATTTT. The gene calls are TRBV4-1 and TRBJ1-5, with a tentative D call TRBD1 (6 bases). V was clipped by 8 bases and J by 1 base, with 12 bases between them. CDR1 is MGHRA and CDR2 is YSYEKL in the germline V gene. This CDR3 spans 14 amino acids.

This clone was observed a single time. The chain joins TRBV18 to TRBJ1-4; the D is unclear. In germline, CDR1 is KGHSH, CDR2 LQKENI. V was trimmed by 6 bases and J by 4 bases, leaving 18 bases between them. The CDR3 has 16 amino acids. CDR3 bases: TGTGCCAGCTCGATCCCGGGAGGCGGAAATAATGAAAAACTGTTTTTT. Its protein product is CASSIPGGGNNEKLFF.

This chain links TRBV19 with TRBJ1-2; no definite D call. Looked up from germline, CDR1 is LNHDA and CDR2 is SQIVND (reference sequence). The CDR3 runs 15 residues. V was shortened by 1 base and J by 0 bases, with 9 bases between the two germline ends. The CDR3 DNA reads as TGTGCCAGTAGTATAGTGGCAGAAACTAACTATGGCTACACCTTC. Protein: CASSIVAETNYGYTF.

The table lists this clone with a count of one. V is TRBV18 and J is TRBJ2-1; perhaps TRBD2 as D (6 bases). CDR1 and CDR2 (germline): KGHSH, LQKENI. The ends were cut back, 2 bases at V and 1 base at J, with 18 bases in the middle. The CDR3 loop spans 18 amino acids. CDR3 bases: TGTGCCAGCTCACCATCGGGACTGGGACTCCAGTCCTACAATGAGCAGTTCTTC. It translates to CASSPSGLGLQSYNEQFF.

The chain carries TRBV19 and TRBJ1-1; no definite D call. The V gene's germline CDR1 is LNHDA and CDR2 SQIVND (reference sequence). Trimming pared 5 bases from V and 0 bases from J, leaving 10 bases between. The CDR3 is 14 residues long. CDR3 coding DNA: TGTGCCAGTAGTCCCGAGACAATGAACACTGAAGCTTTCTTT. Its translation: CASSPETMNTEAFF.

This clone showed up just a few times. The V call is TRBV5-1, the J call TRBJ2-7; 10 bases align to TRBD2. V trimming: 1 base; J trimming: 3 bases; junction bases outside the gene matches: 4. Germline-derived CDR1 and CDR2 are SGHRS and YFSETQ. The CDR3 runs 15 residues. This CDR3 is CASSLTSGAYYEQYF. The CDR3 region has the DNA TGCGCCAGCAGCTTGACTAGCGGGGCGTACTACGAGCAGTACTTC. The full variable domain, rest sourced from reference TRBV5-1 and TRBJ2-7, is KAGVTQTPRYLIKTRGQQVTLSCSPISGHRSVSWYQQTPGQGLQFLFEYFSETQRNKGNFPGRFSGRQFSNSRSEMNVSTLELGDSALYLCASSLTSGAYYEQYFGPGTRLTVT.

The chain carries TRBV2 and TRBJ2-1, with 12 bases aligning to TRBD1. The V segment lost 10 bases and the J segment 10 bases; nucleotides outside the gene matches: 8. CDR3 size: 13 residues. The germline gives CDR1 SNHLY, CDR2 FYNNEI. CDR3 in amino acids: CATHRDRGREQFF. CDR3 nucleotide sequence: TGTGCCACCCACCGGGACAGGGGGCGCGAGCAGTTCTTC.

This chain connects TRBV5-4 to TRBJ2-5; 8 nucleotides agree with TRBD2. CDR3 length: 15 amino acids. Germline V CDR1 and CDR2: SGHNT, YYREEE (reference sequence). V was pared by 7 bases and J by 2 bases, with 10 bases of the junction left unmatched. The CDR3 loop reads CASGRGLEIQETQYF. The CDR3 DNA is TGTGCCAGCGGCAGGGGACTAGAGATTCAAGAGACCCAGTACTTC.

The chain joins TRBV13 to TRBJ2-3; 12 bases are shared with TRBD2. The trim removed 1 base at V and 3 bases at J, leaving 5 bases unmatched. Germline V CDR1 and CDR2: PRHDT, FYEKMQ (reference sequence). The length of the CDR3 is 17 residues. The CDR3 nucleotides read TGTGCCAGCAGCTTAGTCGCGACTAGCGGGAGTACAGATACGCAGTATTTT. Residues: CASSLVATSGSTDTQYF.

The chain uses TRBV10-3 and TRBJ2-7; 10 bases agree with TRBD1. The CDR3 contains 15 residues. The germline CDR1 and CDR2 sequences are ENHRY and SYGVKD. Trimming took 10 bases from V and 2 from J; bases not matched to a gene: 11. The CDR3 loop reads CATTGGQHRPYEQYF. The CDR3 nucleotides are TGTGCCACGACAGGGGGCCAACACCGGCCCTACGAGCAGTACTTC.

The rearrangement joins TRBV6-2 or TRBV6-3 to TRBJ2-5; 11 positions match TRBD1. The CDR3 spans 15 residues. CDR1 MNHEY and CDR2 SVGEGT come from the germline V gene. V was pared by 2 bases and J by 3 bases, with 2 bases of the junction left unmatched. The CDR3 protein is CASSYGGQGEETQYF. The DNA for the CDR3 is TGTGCCAGCAGTTACGGGGGACAGGGGGAAGAGACCCAGTACTTC.

J is TRBJ1-1 and V is TRBV5-1, with D possibly being TRBD1 (5 bases). The germline gives CDR1 SGHRS, CDR2 YFSETQ. V was shortened by 0 bases and J by 8 bases, with 14 bases between the two germline ends. CDR3 length equals 14 residues. The chain's CDR3 is CASSLVSEGNEAFF. CDR3 coding DNA: TGCGCCAGCAGCTTGGTCTCGGAGGGGAACGAAGCTTTCTTT.

The V call is TRBV28, the J call TRBJ2-7; 7 bases are shared with TRBD1. The CDR3 length is 14 residues. CDR1 MDHEN and CDR2 SYDVKM come from the germline V gene. Losses at the gene ends were 5 bases for V and 2 bases for J; bases not matched to a gene: 6. The CDR3 DNA reads as TGTGCCAGCAGTCCCGGGACAGCCACCTACGAGCAGTACTTC. This gives the protein CASSPGTATYEQYF.

In its sample, this clone was seen once. This chain links TRBV7-8 with TRBJ2-7; weak D call: TRBD1 (5 bases). This CDR3 is 16 amino acids long. Germline loops: CDR1 SGHVS, CDR2 FQNEAQ. V was pared by 2 bases and J by 2 bases, with 16 bases between. The CDR3: CASSLFSSGSTYEQYF. CDR3 bases: TGTGCCAGCAGCTTATTTAGTTCAGGGTCGACCTACGAGCAGTACTTC.

This clone was seen a single time. This chain links TRBV12-5 with TRBJ2-1; the match to TRBD2 covers 8 bases. V was clipped by 3 bases and J by 1 base; unmatched bases: 14. The CDR3 spans 19 residues. From germline, CDR1 is LGHNT and CDR2 FRNRAP. CDR3 DNA: TGTGCTAGTGGTTTCCTAGGGTCTAGCGGGTCCTTGTCCTACAATGAGCAGTTCTTC. Residues: CASGFLGSSGSLSYNEQFF.

The chain is built from TRBV28 and TRBJ2-3; D is unclear. V gave up 5 bases and J gave up 6 bases, with 12 bases separating them. Germline V CDR1 and CDR2: MDHEN, SYDVKM. There are 13 residues in the CDR3. The CDR3 reads CASSPTIPDTQYF. For the CDR3, the DNA is TGTGCCAGCAGTCCCACAATACCGGATACGCAGTATTTT.

The J gene is TRBJ2-7, the V gene TRBV11-3; TRBD1 agrees at 10 bases. The CDR3 has 14 residues. Germline CDR1 reads SGHNT; CDR2 reads YENEEA. With 5 bases clipped from V and 3 bases from J, the junction kept 4 bases outside the gene matches. For the CDR3, the DNA is TGTGCCAGCAGCCCTCGGGACAGGGGCTACGAGCAGTACTTC. Translating it yields CASSPRDRGYEQYF.

As DNA, the CDR3 is TGTGCCAGCAGTTTAGACTCGAACACTGAAGCTTTCTTT. This codes for CASSLDSNTEAFF. V gene TRBV12-3 or TRBV12-4 combines with J gene TRBJ1-1; unclear D gene. Trimming cost V 1 base and J 1 base, with 4 bases left between them. The CDR3 loop spans 13 amino acids.

Here the CDR3 reads CASRTQARGWDEQYF. The CDR3 DNA reads TGTGCCAGCAGGACCCAAGCCCGGGGTTGGGACGAGCAGTACTTC. The chain links TRBV21-1 to TRBJ2-7; whether TRBD2, the table's D call, matches the DNA was not checked. TRBV21-1 is a documented pseudogene. The CDR3 length is 15 residues.

The V call is TRBV28, the J call TRBJ2-1, with 9 bases identical to TRBD2. The trim removed 6 bases at V and 8 bases at J, leaving 8 bases unmatched. Germline assignment: CDR1 MDHEN and CDR2 SYDVKM. The CDR3 runs 14 residues. The CDR3 nucleotides read TGTGCCAGCAGGAGTAGCGGGAGAACCTATGAGCAGTTCTTC. Translating it yields CASRSSGRTYEQFF.

This clone was counted between two and nine times. This rearrangement joins TRBV7-9 to TRBJ1-4; D perhaps matches TRBD1 (5 bases). Germline lookup yields CDR1 SEHNR and CDR2 FQNEAQ (reference sequence). This CDR3 contains 15 residues. With 5 bases removed from V and 8 bases from J, the gap between germline ends came to 18 bases. The CDR3 region has the DNA TGTGCCAGCAGCCCCCCCTTCAGGGTAGGGGAAAAACTGTTTTTT. Amino acid sequence: CASSPPFRVGEKLFF.